This TCR beta chain was identified in a study of T cell responses to AZD1222 COVID-19 vaccine. As concerns this clone: Its target is not known.

Study outcomes and limitations: Baseline seropositives among AZD1222 recipients totaled only five to seven. Repertoire sampling occurred only after the peak T cell response.

Assay: immunoSEQ multiplex PCR; the TCRdb copy retains only in-frame clones and omits some. The table shows 90,000 to 100,000 clones, with about 85% occurring only once. With 7 bases removed from V and 3 bases from J, the gap between germline ends came to 19 bases. The CDR3 covers 16 residues. In germline, CDR1 is SEHNR, CDR2 FQNEAQ (reference sequence). The sequenced sample was peripheral blood, obtained on day 0 of AZD1222 vaccination. The J gene is TRBJ2-1, the V gene TRBV7-9; D gene unclear. The sequence was collected from an adult in good health. The chain's CDR3 is CASMPAAAARYNEQFF. As DNA, the CDR3 is TGTGCCAGCATGCCCGCCGCGGCGGCACGCTACAATGAGCAGTTCTTC.